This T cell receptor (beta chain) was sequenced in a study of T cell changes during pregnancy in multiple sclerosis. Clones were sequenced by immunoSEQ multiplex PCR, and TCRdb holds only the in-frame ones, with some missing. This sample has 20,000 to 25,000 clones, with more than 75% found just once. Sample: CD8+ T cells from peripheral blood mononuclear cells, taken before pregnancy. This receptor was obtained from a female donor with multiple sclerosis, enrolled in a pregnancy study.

CDR3 amino acids: CASSLGGDSNQPQHF. The CDR3 region has the DNA TGTGCCAGCAGTCTAGGGGGGGATAGCAATCAGCCCCAGCATTTT. The chain joins TRBV25-1 to TRBJ1-5, with TRBD1 as a possible D gene (6 bases). Trimming took off 5 bases at V and 0 bases at J, with 11 bases between the two ends. Germline V gene data show CDR1 as MGHDK and CDR2 as SYGVNS. CDR3 size: 15 residues.